These 31 T cell receptor beta chains originate from one sample sequenced in a study of T cells in Graves' hyperthyroidism and ophthalmopathy. There were TCR beta CDR3 regions amplified from RNA transcripts. When the TCR CDR3 underwent first-round RT-PCR, the HTBI primer set was used. From the multiplex PCR reads, TCRdb called clonotypes with MiXCR, one entry per CDR3 protein. This sample yields 400,000 or so distinct CDR3 sequences, of which roughly 13% are seen a single time; over 25% belongs to the top ten. Sequenced material: blood. Receptor source: a man in his forties or fifties with Graves' ophthalmopathy.

The chain carries TRBV7-8 and TRBJ2-7; 8 bases fit TRBD2. The junction had 10 bases not matched to a gene; V was cut back by 6 bases and J by 3 bases. In germline, CDR1 is SGHVS, CDR2 FQNEAQ. The CDR3 length is 15 residues. The CDR3 sequence: CASSFRLAGIYEQYF. The CDR3 nucleotides are TGTGCCAGCAGTTTTAGGCTAGCGGGTATCTACGAGCAGTACTTC.

The chain joins TRBV27 to TRBJ2-4, with unresolved D. V lost 6 bases to trimming and J lost 0 bases, with 6 bases between them. CDR1 MNHEY and CDR2 SMNVEV come from the germline V gene (reference sequence). The CDR3 spans 13 residues. The CDR3 bases are TGTGCCAGCAGACCGATAGCCAAAAACATTCAGTACTTC. Its protein product is CASRPIAKNIQYF.

This clonotype was counted many times. This chain joins TRBV27 and TRBJ1-2, with TRBD1 matching 10 bases. This CDR3 is built from 16 residues. V lost 5 bases, J lost 0 bases, and 6 bases stayed unmatched. The germline CDR1 and CDR2 sequences are MNHEY and SMNVEV (reference sequence). CDR3 loop: CASSPGQGFPNYGYTF. CDR3 nucleotide sequence: TGTGCCAGCAGTCCGGGACAGGGGTTCCCTAACTATGGCTACACCTTC.

This clonotype has a handful of counts. The chain recombines TRBV7-8 with TRBJ2-7; the match to TRBD2 covers 8 bases. Unmatched junction bases numbered 6, after V lost 1 base and J lost 4 bases. The CDR3 spans 15 residues. Germline CDR1 and CDR2: SGHVS and FQNEAQ. CDR3 coding DNA: TGTGCCAGCAGCTTAGAAGGGACTAGGAGGTACGAGCAGTACTTC. Encoded protein: CASSLEGTRRYEQYF.

This clonotype was recorded at least ten times. V gene TRBV7-8 combines with J gene TRBJ2-3, with D tentatively TRBD2 (6 bases). Germline V gene sequence: CDR1 SGHVS, CDR2 FQNEAQ. This CDR3 comprises 18 residues. Trimming took off 4 bases at V and 2 bases at J, with 22 bases between the two ends. In DNA form, the CDR3 reads TGTGCCAGCAGCTATAACCGGCGGGATCCCTACTCCACAGATACGCAGTATTTT. Its protein is CASSYNRRDPYSTDTQYF.

In its sample, this clonotype was seen many times. The rearrangement links TRBV6-5 to TRBJ1-1; D remains ambiguous. The CDR3 runs 15 residues. Germline V gives CDR1 MNHEY, CDR2 SVGAGI. V gave up 1 base and J gave up 1 base, with 10 bases separating them. CDR3 DNA: TGTGCCAGCAGTTACTTAATAGGCAAGAACACTGAAGCTTTCTTT. Translated: CASSYLIGKNTEAFF.

CDR3: CASSLQSNEQYF. The CDR3 DNA reads TGTGCCAGCAGTCTTCAATCGAACGAGCAGTACTTC. V is TRBV11-2 and J is TRBJ2-7, with D uncertain. The CDR3 consists of 12 residues. V shed 6 bases and J shed 5 bases, with 11 bases lying between them. Germline assignment: CDR1 SGHAT and CDR2 FQNNGV.

This clonotype was counted at least ten times. The junction departs from the called germline gene at one end, perhaps through a read error. V is TRBV7-8 and J is TRBJ2-3; 13 nucleotides align to TRBD2. The germline V gene encodes CDR1 SGHVS and CDR2 FQNEAQ. This CDR3 spans 18 amino acids. The CDR3 nucleotides are TGCGCCAGCAGCTTGGCCCCCGGACTAGCGGGAGGCACAGATACGCAGTATTTT. Its protein is CASSLAPGLAGGTDTQYF.

This clonotype came up a few times. The V gene is TRBV15, the J gene TRBJ1-4; tentative D call: TRBD1 (6 bases). V was shortened by 3 bases and J by 5 bases, with 16 bases between the two germline ends. The CDR3 is 16 residues long. CDR1 LNHNV and CDR2 YYDKDF come from the germline V gene (reference sequence). This CDR3 is CATSSPGDRGNEKLFF. DNA for the CDR3: TGTGCCACCAGCAGCCCAGGGGACCGGGGGAATGAAAAACTGTTTTTT.

The chain combines TRBV10-3 with TRBJ2-5; 8 nucleotides line up with TRBD1. V shed 3 bases, J shed 5 bases, and the junction held 5 bases outside the gene matches. CDR1 is ENHRY and CDR2 is SYGVKD in the germline V gene. This CDR3 region has 14 residues. CDR3 nucleotide sequence: TGTGCCATCAGTGATGGACAGGGCGGCGAGACCCAGTACTTC. It encodes CAISDGQGGETQYF.

The J gene is TRBJ2-7, the V gene TRBV14; TRBD1 agrees at 11 bases. Germline lookup yields CDR1 SGHDN and CDR2 FVKESK. CDR3 size: 18 residues. Unmatched junction bases numbered 15, after V lost 6 bases and J lost 2 bases. The CDR3 loop is CASSWGTTGTGGAYEQYF. CDR3 coding DNA: TGTGCCAGCAGTTGGGGGACCACCGGGACAGGGGGTGCCTACGAGCAGTACTTC.

The rearrangement links TRBV12-5 to TRBJ2-1; TRBD1 agrees at 8 bases. Germline CDR1 and CDR2: LGHNT and FRNRAP. V shed 1 base and J 8 bases; nucleotides not matched to a gene: 4. This CDR3 contains 14 residues. CDR3: CASGLGDRGHEQFF. The DNA of the CDR3 is TGTGCTAGTGGTTTGGGCGACAGGGGCCATGAGCAGTTCTTC.

This clonotype came up a few times. This chain links TRBV7-3 with TRBJ2-7; 9 nucleotides agree with TRBD2. CDR3 length equals 15 residues. Germline CDR1 SGHTA, CDR2 FQGTGA. J was trimmed by 2 bases and V by 7 bases; bases with no gene match: 9. CDR3 sequence: CASKKLAGETYEQYF. CDR3 coding DNA: TGTGCCAGCAAAAAATTAGCGGGAGAGACCTACGAGCAGTACTTC.

This clonotype was recorded many times. CDR3 sequence (DNA): TGCGCCAGCAGCCAGGCAGGAGGCGGCGGAGAGACCCAGTACTTC. Protein sequence: CASSQAGGGGETQYF. V and J are TRBV5-1 and TRBJ2-5; D might be TRBD2 (5 bases). In germline, CDR1 is SGHRS, CDR2 YFSETQ. V was clipped by 4 bases and J by 4 bases, with 17 bases between them. The CDR3 sequence is 15 residues long.

The sample holds many counts of this clonotype. This chain connects TRBV5-1 to TRBJ2-7; TRBD2 agrees at 10 bases. V trimming: 6 bases; J trimming: 3 bases; junction bases outside the gene matches: 3. The CDR3 has 13 residues. Looked up from germline, CDR1 is SGHRS and CDR2 is YFSETQ. As DNA, the CDR3 is TGCGCCAGCATGGCTAGCGGGAGCTACGAGCAGTACTTC. It specifies CASMASGSYEQYF.

The chain joins TRBV29-1 to TRBJ2-3; D might be TRBD1 (6 bases). V was pared by 4 bases and J by 3 bases, with 11 bases between. Germline loops: CDR1 SQVTM, CDR2 ANQGSEA. This CDR3 has 13 residues. The CDR3, as DNA: TGCAGCGTTGGGCAGGGGCAAACAGATACGCAGTATTTT. It specifies CSVGQGQTDTQYF.

This clonotype occurred a few times. The V call is TRBV5-1, the J call TRBJ2-1, with 8 bases identical to TRBD1. The trim removed 0 bases at V and 1 base at J, leaving 3 bases unmatched. CDR1 and CDR2 from the germline V gene are SGHRS and YFSETQ. The CDR3 is 16 residues long. The CDR3 loop is CASSLARQGSYNEQFF. CDR3 in DNA: TGCGCCAGCAGCTTGGCCCGACAGGGGTCCTACAATGAGCAGTTCTTC.

This clonotype was counted at least ten times. This chain uses TRBV13 with TRBJ2-7, with D possibly being TRBD1 or TRBD2 (5 bases each). V shed 5 bases and J shed 2 bases, with 13 bases lying between them. In germline, CDR1 is PRHDT, CDR2 FYEKMQ (reference sequence). There are 14 residues in the CDR3. For the CDR3, the DNA is TGTGCCAGCAGCCACGGGCGAGGGGCCTACGAGCAGTACTTC. It specifies CASSHGRGAYEQYF.

This clonotype was observed a few times. This sequence joins TRBV2 and TRBJ2-7, with no clear D. V was trimmed by 7 bases and J by 3 bases, leaving 10 bases between them. This CDR3 has 12 amino acids. Germline V gives CDR1 SNHLY, CDR2 FYNNEI. CDR3 in amino acids: CASKESFYEQYF. CDR3 DNA: TGTGCCAGCAAAGAGAGTTTCTACGAGCAGTACTTC.

Ten or more counts support this clonotype. This rearrangement joins TRBV3-1 to TRBJ2-7; D unclear. V was cut by 1 base and J by 6 bases, with 7 bases left in between. Germline CDR1 is LGHDT and CDR2 is YNNKEL (reference sequence). The CDR3 totals 12 residues. The CDR3, as DNA: TGTGCCAGCAGCCAAGTCAGAGGCGAGCAGTACTTC. Its protein is CASSQVRGEQYF.

This clonotype occurred many times. CDR3 loop: CASSALAVEAFF. The CDR3 region has the DNA TGTGCCAGCAGTGCGTTGGCAGTAGAAGCTTTCTTT. The rearrangement uses TRBV2 and TRBJ1-1; D not resolved. This CDR3 region has 12 residues. Germline assignment: CDR1 SNHLY and CDR2 FYNNEI. V lost 4 bases, J lost 8 bases, and 11 bases lay in between.

This clonotype has just a few counts. Here the CDR3 reads CASSSLWTPPYEQYF. The CDR3 DNA follows: TGTGCCAGCAGCTCCCTTTGGACACCACCTTACGAGCAGTACTTC. This sequence joins TRBV28 and TRBJ2-7; TRBD1 is a possible D gene (5 bases). The V end was cut by 6 bases, the J end by 4 bases, with 19 bases between. This CDR3 region has 15 residues. Germline V gives CDR1 MDHEN, CDR2 SYDVKM.

This clonotype has a count of ten or more. The genes are TRBV29-1 and TRBJ1-6; tentative D call: TRBD1 (5 bases). CDR1 and CDR2 from the germline V gene are SQVTM and ANQGSEA. The CDR3 is 14 amino acids. Trimming took 5 bases from V and 7 from J, leaving 15 bases between them. The chain's CDR3 is CSVRLGDRNSPLHF. The CDR3 DNA reads as TGCAGCGTTCGTTTGGGGGATCGGAATTCACCCCTCCACTTT.

The chain recombines TRBV11-2 with TRBJ2-3; 11 bases agree with TRBD1. Germline-derived CDR1 and CDR2 are SGHAT and FQNNGV. Losses at the gene ends were 1 base for V and 2 bases for J; bases not matched to a gene: 5. The length of the CDR3 is 17 residues. The DNA of the CDR3 is TGTGCCAGCAGCTTAGCCGGGACAGGGGGTATCACAGATACGCAGTATTTT. Translating it yields CASSLAGTGGITDTQYF. The complete variable domain, with remaining parts taken from reference TRBV11-2 and TRBJ2-3, reads EAGVAQSPRYKIIEKRQSVAFWCNPISGHATLYWYQQILGQGPKLLIQFQNNGVVDDSQLPKDRFSAERLKGVDSTLKIQPAKLEDSAVYLCASSLAGTGGITDTQYFGPGTRLTVL.

There are many counts of this clonotype. The chain uses TRBV2 and TRBJ2-1; TRBD1 agrees at 9 bases. The V and J ends lost 5 bases and 8 bases, in that order; junction bases with no gene match: 13. The V gene's germline CDR1 is SNHLY and CDR2 FYNNEI. The CDR3 extends over 16 amino acids. The DNA for the CDR3 is TGTGCCAGCAGTAAGTCCGGGACAGGGACGTACTATGAGCAGTTCTTC. Translation: CASSKSGTGTYYEQFF.

This clonotype was seen a handful of times. The chain is built from TRBV6-2 or TRBV6-3 and TRBJ1-5, with D unresolved. Germline V gives CDR1 MNHEY, CDR2 SVGEGT. The germline V and J ends were trimmed by 3 bases and 4 bases, with 13 bases remaining between them. The CDR3 spans 15 residues. CDR3 loop: CASSYTAAVNQPQHF. The CDR3 DNA reads as TGTGCCAGCAGTTATACGGCAGCCGTTAATCAGCCCCAGCATTTT.

Ten or more counts support this clonotype. The chain links TRBV28 to TRBJ2-7; 8 bases align to TRBD2. The germline V gene has CDR1 MDHEN and CDR2 SYDVKM. This CDR3 is 16 amino acids long. V lost 1 base to trimming and J lost 3 bases; unmatched junction nucleotides: 8. CDR3 sequence: CASSLSGGGNFYEQYF. The DNA for the CDR3 is TGTGCCAGCAGTTTATCGGGAGGGGGAAATTTCTACGAGCAGTACTTC. The variable domain in full, with the rest retrieved from reference TRBV28 and TRBJ2-7, is DVKVTQSSRYLVKRTGEKVFLECVQDMDHENMFWYRQDPGLGLRLIYFSYDVKMKEKGDIPEGYSVSREKKERFSLILESASTNQTSMYLCASSLSGGGNFYEQYFGPGTRLTVT.

This clonotype was seen many times. The chain joins TRBV2 to TRBJ2-3; 11 bases agree with TRBD2. CDR1 SNHLY and CDR2 FYNNEI come from the germline V gene. CDR3 length: 15 residues. V shed 6 bases, J shed 1 base, and the junction held 3 bases outside the gene matches. CDR3 DNA: TGTGCCAGCAGAGCGGGACTAGCGGGCACAGATACGCAGTATTTT. Translation: CASRAGLAGTDTQYF.

The genes are TRBV2 and TRBJ2-1, with 7 nucleotides matching TRBD1. There are 14 residues in the CDR3. Looked up from germline, CDR1 is SNHLY and CDR2 is FYNNEI. V trimming: 5 bases; J trimming: 5 bases; junction bases outside the gene matches: 6. The CDR3 loop reads CASSLTGLDNEQFF. CDR3 DNA sequence: TGTGCCAGCAGTTTGACAGGGCTAGACAATGAGCAGTTCTTC.

At least ten counts were recorded for this clonotype. This chain connects TRBV12-3 or TRBV12-4 to TRBJ2-1, with 7 bases lining up with TRBD1. V shed 5 bases, J shed 0 bases, and the junction held 7 bases outside the gene matches. CDR3 length: 16 residues. CDR3: CASSLPGQSSYNEQFF. CDR3 sequence (DNA): TGTGCCAGCAGTCTCCCGGGACAGAGCTCCTACAATGAGCAGTTCTTC.

This clonotype has a count of ten or more. V gene TRBV6-2 or TRBV6-3 combines with J gene TRBJ1-1; 9 bases fit TRBD1. In germline, CDR1 is MNHEY, CDR2 SVGEGT. Trimming removed 2 bases from V and 1 base from J; junction bases left unmatched: 5. The CDR3 consists of 16 residues. Here the CDR3 reads CASSYPSTGGNTEAFF. The CDR3 bases are TGTGCCAGCAGTTACCCCTCGACAGGGGGGAACACTGAAGCTTTCTTT.